This T cell receptor (beta chain) was identified in a study of cytomegalovirus exposure and HLA in healthy donors. Whole-study findings and limits: 87-base-pair reads could not separate some V segments, including TRBV6-2 and TRBV6-3. Later genetic work tied a missense DCLRE1C variant to beta-chain V and J trimming. A highly shared variant cluster was judged a likely technical artifact.

Comment on this clone: The antigen is unknown.

The CDR3 loop spans 15 amino acids. With 0 bases removed from V and 4 bases from J, the gap between germline ends came to 14 bases. CDR1 SGHRS and CDR2 YFSETQ come from the germline V gene. The PCR had 60 Vbeta and 13 Jbeta primers. As processed by the authors: In a later analysis, some 11 million of approximately 80 million unique beta chains occurred in at least two donors. Data came from immunoSEQ multiplex PCR; TCRdb stores just in-frame clones and leaves some out. Clone size and V and J calls were adopted from that table, with D and trimming inferred from the DNA. This sample has 75,000 to 100,000 clones, with 65% to 75% found just once.

The chain recombines TRBV5-1 with TRBJ2-7; unclear D gene. Sequencing was carried out using PBMCs. The sequence was obtained from a female donor in good health and CMV-seropositive. In nucleotides, the CDR3 is TGCGCCAGCAGCTTGGCAGGCCTCCAACGGTACGAGCAGTACTTC. It specifies CASSLAGLQRYEQYF.